Presented here are 6 T cell receptor beta chains from one specimen sequenced in a study of PD-1 blockade in classical Hodgkin lymphoma. Time point given: cycle 4 day 1 (C4D1), after five to seven weeks of nivolumab. After autologous stem cell transplantation all patients relapsed, and prior brentuximab vedotin exposure differed between cohorts. The repertoire was sequenced with immunoSEQ multiplex PCR; TCRdb's copy has only in-frame clones and lacks some. The table has more than 75,000 clones, just over 90% seen once. Here the sequenced sample was peripheral blood mononuclear cells (PBMCs), taken before the fourth cycle of nivolumab. The source of these receptors is a human donor with classical Hodgkin lymphoma.

The chain is built from TRBV7-8 and TRBJ2-1; 9 bases line up with TRBD1. Germline CDR1 and CDR2: SGHVS and FQNEAQ. The CDR3 sequence is 15 residues long. J lost 3 bases, V lost 3 bases, and 3 bases had no gene match. CDR3 sequence: CASSFSGQGYNEQFF. The CDR3 DNA reads TGTGCCAGCAGCTTCTCGGGACAGGGCTACAATGAGCAGTTCTTC.

The CDR3, as DNA: TGTGCCAGCAGTCTGGGCTCACAGGGGCACTATGGCTACACCTTC. Amino acids: CASSLGSQGHYGYTF. V usage is TRBV6-1 and J usage is TRBJ1-2, with TRBD1 identical over 7 bases. Per germline, CDR1 MNHNS and CDR2 SASEGT. Trimming removed 5 bases from V and 3 bases from J; junction bases left unmatched: 9. This CDR3 spans 15 amino acids.

The rearrangement uses TRBV6-5 and TRBJ2-7; TRBD1 matches 8 bases. This CDR3 spans 15 amino acids. Germline CDR1 and CDR2: MNHEY and SVGAGI. The trim removed 6 bases at V and 4 bases at J, leaving 11 bases unmatched. The CDR3 DNA sequence: TGTGCCAGCAGCCCCGACAGGGGTTTTTTATACGAGCAGTACTTC. Protein product: CASSPDRGFLYEQYF.

This chain joins TRBV9 and TRBJ2-5; perhaps TRBD2 as D (6 bases). The germline CDR1 and CDR2 sequences are SGDLS and YYNGEE. The CDR3 consists of 15 residues. V was pared by 3 bases and J by 1 base, with 13 bases between. CDR3 nucleotides: TGTGCCAGCAGCGAAGGCGGAGCGGGCCAAGAGACCCAGTACTTC. Translated: CASSEGGAGQETQYF.

The chain joins TRBV18 to TRBJ1-5; D not certain. V was shortened by 5 bases and J by 0 bases, with 8 bases between the two germline ends. The germline gives CDR1 KGHSH, CDR2 LQKENI. This CDR3 contains 14 residues. The CDR3 reads CASSATDSNQPQHF. The CDR3 nucleotides are TGTGCCAGCTCAGCTACAGATAGCAATCAGCCCCAGCATTTT.

J is TRBJ2-7 and V is TRBV5-1; 14 nucleotides agree with TRBD2. CDR3 size: 16 residues. Germline values: CDR1 SGHRS, CDR2 YFSETQ. The J segment lost 3 bases and the V segment lost 1 base, leaving 3 bases of the junction unmatched. Here the CDR3 reads CASSLTGLAGVYEQYF. For the CDR3, the DNA is TGCGCCAGCAGCTTGACGGGACTAGCGGGAGTCTACGAGCAGTACTTC.